Listed below are T cell receptor beta chains from one sample, sequenced in a study of early T cells in non-severe SARS-CoV-2 infection. MiXCR was run by TCRdb on the 5' RACE reads, yielding one entry per CDR3 protein. The sample has 55,000 to 85,000 distinct CDR3 sequences; 12% are singletons. Sequencing input: whole blood. These receptors were taken from an adult who was a healthcare worker with PCR-confirmed SARS-CoV-2 infection or an uninfected control (not recorded which). Each CDR3 is given with its conserved first and last residue. The D gene is left open where the match is weak. Clone size is stated in some rows and not others, as once, few, many or a class when expanded.

NA,few,TRBJ2-5,TRBV4-1,TGCGCCAGCAGCCCGGCAAGCGGGCAGACCCAGTACTTC,CASSPASGQTQYF
NA,NA,TRBJ2-7,TRBV7-9,TGTGCCAGCAGCCCCCAGGCGGCCTACGAGCAGTACTTC,CASSPQAAYEQYF
NA,NA,TRBJ2-7,TRBV5-5,TGTGCCAGCAGCTTGGCCGGGATGAATTACGAGCAGTACTTC,CASSLAGMNYEQYF
NA,NA,TRBJ2-1,TRBV20-1,TGCAGTGAGAGGAACAAAACGGCCTCCTCCTACAATGAGCAGTTCTTC,CSERNKTASSYNEQFF
NA,NA,TRBJ2-7,TRBV28,TGTGCCAGCAAACTGGGGGGCGGCTCCTACGAGCAGTACTTC,CASKLGGGSYEQYF
TRBD1,many,TRBJ2-7,TRBV4-2,TGTGCCAGCAGGAAGACAGGGAACTACGAGCAGTACTTC,CASRKTGNYEQYF
NA,few,TRBJ1-4,TRBV7-9,TGTGCCAGCAGCCCTCAGGGTGGGGTTAATGAAAAACTGTTTTTT,CASSPQGGVNEKLFF
NA,NA,TRBJ2-7,TRBV12-3/TRBV12-4,TGTGCCAGCAGTTTGGGGCTCGTTTACGAGCAGTACTTC,CASSLGLVYEQYF
TRBD2,many,TRBJ2-7,TRBV11-2,TGTGCCAGCAGCTCGTTCCCACGGGCGGGGACTAGGGAGCAGTACTTC,CASSSFPRAGTREQYF
NA,NA,TRBJ2-3,TRBV4-1,TGCGCCAGCAGCCCTGCCCCGCGGGAACCTAGCACAGATACGCAGTATTTT,CASSPAPREPSTDTQYF
NA,few,TRBJ1-1,TRBV19,TGTGCCAGTAGTGGCCCCGGTCAGGGTGAAGCTTTCTTT,CASSGPGQGEAFF
NA,few,TRBJ2-2,TRBV28,TGTGCCAGCAGTTTACGAGGGAAGGAGAACACCGGGGAGCTGTTTTTT,CASSLRGKENTGELFF
NA,few,TRBJ2-3,TRBV9,TGTGCCAGCAGCGTAGCGGCGGGCCGCACAGATACGCAGTATTTT,CASSVAAGRTDTQYF
NA,NA,TRBJ2-6,TRBV6-6,TGTGCCAGCAGTTACCTAGCTGGGGCCAACGTCCTGACTTTC,CASSYLAGANVLTF
TRBD1,many,TRBJ1-5,TRBV5-4,TGTGCCAGCAGCTGGGTCCCGGGACAGGGACCCCAGCATTTT,CASSWVPGQGPQHF
TRBD2,few,TRBJ2-5,TRBV28,TGTGCCAGCAGTTCCCTTTATCAGCGGGGGTTGAAGACCCAGTACTTC,CASSSLYQRGLKTQYF
NA,NA,TRBJ2-3,TRBV7-6,TGTGCCAGCAGCTCTGGGGGAGGCCCTAGCACAGATACGCAGTATTTT,CASSSGGGPSTDTQYF
NA,NA,TRBJ2-7,TRBV27,TGTGCCAGCAGACGGAATGTCCCTACCTACGAGCAGTACTTC,CASRRNVPTYEQYF
TRBD1,many,TRBJ2-1,TRBV29-1,TGCAGCGTTTGGGGACAGGGGGGATACAATGAGCAGTTCTTC,CSVWGQGGYNEQFF
TRBD1,few,TRBJ2-3,TRBV11-2,TGTGCCAGCAGCCCATCGGCTAGACAGGGGGCGGATACGCAGTATTTT,CASSPSARQGADTQYF
TRBD2,many,TRBJ2-1,TRBV4-1,TGCGCCAGCAGCCAAGATAGGGGACTAGCGGCGAAGAACCCCGCGTCATTTGTGCAGTTCTTC,CASSQDRGLAAKNPASFVQFF
TRBD1,NA,TRBJ1-1,TRBV29-1,TGCAGCGCGGGAGACAGGGGAGCTTTCTTT,CSAGDRGAFF
NA,NA,TRBJ2-5,TRBV11-3,TGTGCCAGCAGCTCCGGAATGGGGGAGACCCAGTACTTC,CASSSGMGETQYF
TRBD1,many,TRBJ2-1,TRBV12-5,TGTGCTAGTGGTTTGGGACAGGGGCGCGTTATAGTGACCGGTGAGCAGTTCTTC,CASGLGQGRVIVTGEQFF
NA,many,TRBJ2-7,TRBV12-3/TRBV12-4,TGTGCCAGCAGTTTAACGGCCTACGAGCAGTACTTC,CASSLTAYEQYF
NA,medium-sized,TRBJ2-7,TRBV20-1,TGCAGTGCTAGGTCGGCCTACGAGCAGTACTTC,CSARSAYEQYF
TRBD2,NA,TRBJ2-3,TRBV3-1,TGTGCCAGCAGCCAAGAGGCTAGCGGATTGCGGGCAGATACGCAGTATTTT,CASSQEASGLRADTQYF
NA,NA,TRBJ1-1,TRBV10-2,TGCGCCAGCAGAGACAGGAGGAACACTGAAGCTTTCTTT,CASRDRRNTEAFF
TRBD1,NA,TRBJ2-3,TRBV11-2,TGTGCCAGCAGCTTGCTCGGGACAGGGCCGGAGGATACGCAGTATTTT,CASSLLGTGPEDTQYF
NA,many,TRBJ1-1,TRBV6-5,TGTGCCAGCAGTCTCCAACCGGGCCTTTTGCGGACTGAAGCTTTCTTT,CASSLQPGLLRTEAFF
NA,few,TRBJ1-1,TRBV6-1,TGTGCCAGCAGTGAAGGGGCAGTCTCTGGCACTGAAGCTTTCTTT,CASSEGAVSGTEAFF
NA,NA,TRBJ2-5,TRBV19,TGTGCCAGTAGTTCCGGGGAAGAGACCCAGTACTTC,CASSSGEETQYF
TRBD2,many,TRBJ2-5,TRBV6-5,TGTGCCAGCAGCAGCAGCGGGGGCGGGTTGGAGACCCAGTACTTC,CASSSSGGGLETQYF
NA,few,TRBJ1-5,TRBV30,TGTGCCTGGAGTTCCCTGGGAACCGTAGCCGAGCCCCAGCATTTT,CAWSSLGTVAEPQHF
NA,NA,TRBJ2-2,TRBV2,TGTGCCAGCAAGGGACCAAACACCGGGGAGCTGTTTTTT,CASKGPNTGELFF
NA,few,TRBJ1-4,TRBV24-1,TGTGCCACCAGTTTAGGTCAAGGAACTTATGAAAAACTGTTTTTT,CATSLGQGTYEKLFF
NA,NA,TRBJ2-2,TRBV12-3/TRBV12-4,TGTGCCAGCAGTCCGTGGGGCTCGGCAGAGGATTTCGCGAACACCGGGGAGCTGTTTTTT,CASSPWGSAEDFANTGELFF
TRBD2,few,TRBJ2-1,TRBV24-1,TGTGCCACCCAGGGAGGGCCGGGCAATGAGCAGTTCTTC,CATQGGPGNEQFF
TRBD2,once,TRBJ2-3,TRBV10-2,TGCGCCAGCCGCCTGGGACTAAGCACAGATACGCAGTATTTT,CASRLGLSTDTQYF
NA,few,TRBJ2-1,TRBV21-1,TGTGCCAGCAGCAAGGACCTCAACCTCAGGGACTCCACGGGGGACAATGAGCAGTTCTTC,CASSKDLNLRDSTGDNEQFF
NA,few,TRBJ2-7,TRBV12-3/TRBV12-4,TGTGCCAGCAACATTCCGGGGGCAGGAGCCTACGAGCAGTACTTC,CASNIPGAGAYEQYF
TRBD2,NA,TRBJ2-5,TRBV12-3/TRBV12-4,TGTGCCAGCAGCCCCCCACCGGGACTAGCGGGAGAGACCCAGTACTTC,CASSPPPGLAGETQYF
NA,NA,TRBJ2-3,TRBV18,TGTGCCAGCTCATCCACAGGGTTTGCTACGCAGTATTTT,CASSSTGFATQYF
NA,many,TRBJ1-1,TRBV5-6,TGTGCCAGCAGCTTGTTGGAGGGATCTCCTGAAGCTTTCTTT,CASSLLEGSPEAFF
TRBD2,many,TRBJ2-3,TRBV7-2,TGTGCCAGCAGCTTAGTCGGGGGGTGGATTACAGATACGCAGTATTTT,CASSLVGGWITDTQYF
NA,NA,TRBJ2-2,TRBV5-1,TGCGCCAGCAGCTTGGCCGTAACCGGGGAGCTGTTTTTT,CASSLAVTGELFF
NA,few,TRBJ2-3,TRBV20-1,TGCAGTGCTACTAAACGGGCCCTCAGCACAGATACGCAGTATTTT,CSATKRALSTDTQYF
TRBD1,NA,TRBJ2-7,TRBV19,TGTGCCAGTAGTATAGGGACAGGGGGCGAGTACGAGCAGTACTTC,CASSIGTGGEYEQYF
TRBD1,many,TRBJ1-2,TRBV6-1,TGTGCCAGCAGTGGAGATAAACTTTCTTCAGGGGGAAGGGGCTACACCTTC,CASSGDKLSSGGRGYTF
NA,many,TRBJ2-1,TRBV2,TGTGCCAGCAGTGCCCAGGGGGGCTCCTACAATGAGCAGTTCTTC,CASSAQGGSYNEQFF
TRBD2,many,TRBJ2-7,TRBV20-1,TGCAGTGTTCCGACTAGCGGGACCTACGAGCAGTACTTC,CSVPTSGTYEQYF
NA,NA,TRBJ1-2,TRBV20-1,TGCAGTGTCCAAGGGGATATCCCCACCTCATGGGGCTACACCTTC,CSVQGDIPTSWGYTF
NA,few,TRBJ2-3,TRBV4-1,TGCGCCAGCAGCCAACCCGGGACGTCAGTCAACACAGATACGCAGTATTTT,CASSQPGTSVNTDTQYF
TRBD1,many,TRBJ1-4,TRBV7-9,TGTGCCAGCAGCTCAGGACAGGAGTCTAATGAAAAACTGTTTTTT,CASSSGQESNEKLFF
NA,few,TRBJ2-1,TRBV13,TGTGCCAGCAGCTTAGAGAAGGGCTGGGACAATGAGCAGTTCTTC,CASSLEKGWDNEQFF
TRBD1,many,TRBJ2-3,TRBV25-1,TGTGCCAGCAGTTTGGACAGGGCCCCGGGAGATACGCAGTATTTT,CASSLDRAPGDTQYF
TRBD1,NA,TRBJ2-7,TRBV7-9,TGTGCCAGCGGTTTGGGACAGGTCAACGAGCAGTACTTC,CASGLGQVNEQYF